The 4 T cell receptor beta chains given below trace back to one sample, sequenced in a study of shared clonotypes between healthy human individuals. Naive CD8 cells lacked CD45RO and underwent positive selection for CCR7, leaving out terminally differentiated effector memory CD45RA+ cells. Produced via immunoSEQ multiplex PCR; TCRdb's table is partial and in-frame only. The table includes about 2 million clones, approximately 94% detected once. Sequenced input: naive CD8+ T cells sorted from blood. These receptors were collected from a man aged 18 to 29 in good health.

CDR3 protein: CASSVDTDTQYF. The CDR3 region has the DNA TGTGCCAGCAGCGTAGACACAGATACGCAGTATTTT. V is TRBV7-9 and J is TRBJ2-3; D is undetermined. From germline, CDR1 is SEHNR and CDR2 FQNEAQ (reference sequence). The CDR3 extends over 12 amino acids. The V and J ends lost 5 bases and 2 bases respectively, with 5 bases between them.

This clone has a single count. The chain joins TRBV7-9 to TRBJ2-2; possibly TRBD2 for D (5 bases). V dropped 1 base and J dropped 4 bases, with 16 bases sitting between them. Looked up from germline, CDR1 is SEHNR and CDR2 is FQNEAQ (reference sequence). The CDR3 is made up of 17 amino acids. CDR3 in DNA: TGTGCCAGCAGCTTAGGCCAGGACTCCCCAACCACCGGGGAGCTGTTTTTT. Amino acid sequence: CASSLGQDSPTTGELFF.

The chain is built from TRBV5-4 and TRBJ2-7; 11 bases fit TRBD1. The CDR3 loop spans 14 amino acids. The J segment lost 3 bases and the V segment lost 7 bases, leaving 6 bases of the junction unmatched. Germline V lookup: CDR1 SGHNT, CDR2 YYREEE (reference sequence). As DNA, the CDR3 is TGTGCCAGCTGGGACAGGGGGAAGAGCTACGAGCAGTACTTC. Translated, it gives CASWDRGKSYEQYF.

Points on this clone: Compared with germline, one end of the junction differs, possibly owing to a read error. The rearrangement links TRBV9 to TRBJ2-1, with TRBD1 matching 7 bases. This CDR3 spans 16 amino acids. Germline lookup yields CDR1 SGDLS and CDR2 YYNGEE. In DNA form, the CDR3 reads TGTGCCGGCAGCGCCAAGGGGGCGGTATGGTACAATGAGCAGTTCTTC. Amino acid sequence: CAGSAKGAVWYNEQFF.